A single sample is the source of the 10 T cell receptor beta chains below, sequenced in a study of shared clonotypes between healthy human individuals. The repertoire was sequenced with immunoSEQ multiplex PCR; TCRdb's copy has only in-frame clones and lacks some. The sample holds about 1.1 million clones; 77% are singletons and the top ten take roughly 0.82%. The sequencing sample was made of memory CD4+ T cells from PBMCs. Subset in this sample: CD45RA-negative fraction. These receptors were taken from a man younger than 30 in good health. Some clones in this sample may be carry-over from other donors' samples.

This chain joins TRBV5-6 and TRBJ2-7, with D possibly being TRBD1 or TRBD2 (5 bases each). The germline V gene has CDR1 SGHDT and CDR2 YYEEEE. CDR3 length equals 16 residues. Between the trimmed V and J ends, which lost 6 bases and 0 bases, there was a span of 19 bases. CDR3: CASTRDHRRDSYEQYF. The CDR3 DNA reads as TGTGCCAGCACCCGGGACCACCGTAGGGACTCCTACGAGCAGTACTTC.

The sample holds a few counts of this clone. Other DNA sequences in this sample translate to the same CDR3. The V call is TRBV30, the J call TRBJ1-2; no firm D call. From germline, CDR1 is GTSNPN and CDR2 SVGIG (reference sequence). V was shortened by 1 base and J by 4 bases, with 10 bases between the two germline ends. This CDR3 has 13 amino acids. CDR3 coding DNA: TGTGCCTGGAGTGGAGGCGTCGGCTATGGCTACACCTTC. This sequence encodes CAWSGGVGYGYTF. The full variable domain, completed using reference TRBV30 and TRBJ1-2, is SQTIHQWPATLVQPVGSPLSLECTVEGTSNPNLYWYRQAAGRGLQLLFYSVGIGQISSEVPQNLSASRPQDRQFILSSKKLLLSDSGFYLCAWSGGVGYGYTFGSGTRLTVV.

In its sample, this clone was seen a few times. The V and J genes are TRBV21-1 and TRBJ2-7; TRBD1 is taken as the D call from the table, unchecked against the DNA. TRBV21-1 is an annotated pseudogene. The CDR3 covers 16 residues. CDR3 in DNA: TGTGCCAGCAGCAAAGCAGAGCCGGACATCTCATACGAGCAGTACTTC. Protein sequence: CASSKAEPDISYEQYF.

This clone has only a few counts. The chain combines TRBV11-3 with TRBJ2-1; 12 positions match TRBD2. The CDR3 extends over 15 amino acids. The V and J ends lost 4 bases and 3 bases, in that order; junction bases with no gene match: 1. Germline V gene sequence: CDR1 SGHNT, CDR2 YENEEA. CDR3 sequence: CASSSTSGSYNEQFF. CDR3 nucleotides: TGTGCCAGCAGCTCGACTAGCGGGAGCTACAATGAGCAGTTCTTC.

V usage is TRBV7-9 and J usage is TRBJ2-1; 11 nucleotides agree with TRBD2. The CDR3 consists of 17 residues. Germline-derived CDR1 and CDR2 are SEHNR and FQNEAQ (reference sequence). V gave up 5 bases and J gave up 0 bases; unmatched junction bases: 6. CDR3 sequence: CASSTRTSGYSYNEQFF. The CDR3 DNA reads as TGTGCCAGCAGCACACGGACTAGCGGGTACTCCTACAATGAGCAGTTCTTC.

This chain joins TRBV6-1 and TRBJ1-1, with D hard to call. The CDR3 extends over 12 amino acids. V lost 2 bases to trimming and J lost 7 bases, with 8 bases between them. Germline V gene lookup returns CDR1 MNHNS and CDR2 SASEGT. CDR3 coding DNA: TGTGCCAGCAGTGAAAGAAGTATTGAAGCTTTCTTT. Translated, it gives CASSERSIEAFF.

The CDR3, as DNA: TGCGCCAGCAGCCAACCCTACAGGGGAAAGAGCAATCAGCCCCAGCATTTT. Encoded protein: CASSQPYRGKSNQPQHF. The chain employs TRBV4-1 and TRBJ1-5, with TRBD1 matching 7 bases. With V trimmed by 2 bases and J by 1 base, 8 bases remained unmatched. The CDR3 extends over 17 amino acids. The germline CDR1 and CDR2 sequences are MGHRA and YSYEKL.

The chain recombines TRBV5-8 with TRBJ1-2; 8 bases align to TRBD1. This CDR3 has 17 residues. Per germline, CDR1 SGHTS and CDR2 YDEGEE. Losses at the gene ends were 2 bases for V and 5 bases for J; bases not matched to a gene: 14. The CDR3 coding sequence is TGTGCCAGCAGCTTCGTTTTGGGGCAGGGGGCCTTATATGGCTACACCTTC. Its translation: CASSFVLGQGALYGYTF.

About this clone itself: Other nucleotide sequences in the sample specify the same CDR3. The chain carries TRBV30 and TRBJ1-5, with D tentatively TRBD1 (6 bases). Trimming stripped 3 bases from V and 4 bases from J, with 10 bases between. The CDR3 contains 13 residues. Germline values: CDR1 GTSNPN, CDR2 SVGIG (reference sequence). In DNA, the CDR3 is TGTGCCTGGAGCAACAGGGAAAATCAGCCCCAGCATTTT. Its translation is CAWSNRENQPQHF.

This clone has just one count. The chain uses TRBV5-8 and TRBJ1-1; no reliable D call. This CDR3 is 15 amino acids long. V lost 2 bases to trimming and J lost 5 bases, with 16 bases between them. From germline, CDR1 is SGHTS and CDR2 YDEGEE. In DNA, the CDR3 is TGTGCCAGCAGCTTTGGACTCGGTGTAGGGACTGAAGCTTTCTTT. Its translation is CASSFGLGVGTEAFF.